This T cell receptor beta chain is from a study of radiation and T cells in renal cell carcinoma. Broader study findings: In blood, top tumor clones expanded by 2 weeks, shrinking by 4.

Time point here: blood 4 weeks post-SBRT, at nephrectomy. As to treatment: 15 Gy SBRT to primary tumor, nephrectomy 4 weeks later. Nephrectomy followed 15 Gy stereotactic body radiation by 4 weeks. The patient's renal cell carcinoma had clear cell pathology. Profiled with immunoSEQ multiplex PCR; TCRdb holds only in-frame clones, not every one. This table has some 64,000 clones, about 80% appearing once. Concerning this clone itself: Its antigen is unidentified.

This clonotype was obtained from a man between 60 and 75 years old with renal cell carcinoma. The material was blood, obtained from a patient whose treatment included radiotherapy and nephrectomy.

In DNA form, the CDR3 reads TGTGCCTGGAGTGTGGAAAGGTATGGAAATGGCTACACCTTC. Translating gives CAWSVERYGNGYTF. The V and J genes are TRBV30 and TRBJ1-2; D remains ambiguous. The CDR3 contains 14 residues. Germline V gene sequence: CDR1 GTSNPN, CDR2 SVGIG (reference sequence). V lost 0 bases and J lost 6, with 14 bases in between.